A selection of T cell receptor beta chains follows, all from one sample in a study of blood T cells in healthy people across ages. TCRdb itself ran the 5' RACE reads through MiXCR, one entry per CDR3 protein. The table lists approximately 1.5 million distinct CDR3 sequences, around 36% of them singletons, with roughly 10% in the top ten. Sequenced input: blood. These TCRs come from a young woman in good health. CDR3s include the opening cysteine and the closing phenylalanine or tryptophan. D genes are given only for firm matches. Expanded clones are given a class, and other clones once, few, many or no size at all.

size	D	V	J	CDR3	DNA
-	-	TRBV3-1	TRBJ2-7	CASSQEGISYEQYF	TGTGCCAGCAGCCAAGAAGGAATTTCCTACGAGCAGTACTTC
-	-	TRBV20-1	TRBJ2-7	CSARTSRAYEQYF	TGCAGTGCTAGAACCTCCCGGGCCTACGAGCAGTACTTC
-	-	TRBV20-1	TRBJ2-7	CSARESNTGSYEQYF	TGCAGTGCTAGAGAATCCAATACTGGATCCTACGAGCAGTACTTC
-	TRBD2	TRBV4-2	TRBJ2-1	CASSQEVAGKGTPQFF	TGTGCCAGCAGCCAAGAGGTAGCGGGAAAGGGGACCCCTCAGTTCTTC
-	TRBD1	TRBV6-5	TRBJ2-7	CASLLLQGAHSYEQYF	TGTGCCAGCCTCCTACTACAGGGGGCCCATTCCTACGAGCAGTACTTC
-	-	TRBV20-1	TRBJ2-1	CSARWDKNNNEQFF	TGCAGTGCTAGATGGGACAAGAACAACAATGAGCAGTTCTTC
few	TRBD1	TRBV6-6	TRBJ1-1	CASRLGTANTEAFF	TGTGCCAGTCGGCTTGGGACAGCGAACACTGAAGCTTTCTTT
few	-	TRBV27	TRBJ2-3	CASSHPPGAVYTDTQYF	TGTGCCAGCAGTCACCCCCCAGGGGCAGTATACACAGATACGCAGTATTTT
many	-	TRBV7-9	TRBJ2-5	CASSLTGFGETQYF	TGTGCCAGCTCGCTGACAGGCTTCGGTGAGACCCAGTACTTC
-	TRBD2	TRBV5-1	TRBJ2-3	CASSATGTSVTDTQYF	TGCGCCAGCAGCGCCACCGGGACTAGCGTCACAGATACGCAGTATTTT
-	-	TRBV27	TRBJ1-2	CASRLTGGDGYTF	TGTGCCAGCAGACTCACGGGGGGGGATGGCTACACCTTC
few	TRBD1	TRBV7-9	TRBJ1-6	CASSLGQGAHNSPLHF	TGTGCCAGCAGCTTGGGACAGGGGGCACATAATTCACCCCTCCACTTT
few	TRBD2	TRBV20-1	TRBJ2-1	CSARGREGRFEQFF	TGCAGTGCAAGGGGGCGGGAGGGGCGGTTTGAGCAGTTCTTC
-	TRBD1	TRBV9	TRBJ1-2	CASSFAPGFDRGLGYTF	TGTGCCAGCAGCTTTGCTCCCGGCTTTGACAGGGGGCTTGGCTACACCTTC
-	TRBD2	TRBV5-1	TRBJ2-4	CASRQKPGLADYGQYF	TGCGCCAGCAGACAAAAACCGGGACTAGCGGACTACGGGCAGTACTTC
-	-	TRBV3-1	TRBJ1-1	CASSQGPVLTEAFF	TGTGCCAGCAGCCAAGGCCCAGTACTCACTGAAGCTTTCTTT
-	-	TRBV25-1	TRBJ2-2	CASSEREVRHTGELFF	TGTGCCAGCAGTGAACGAGAGGTCAGGCACACCGGGGAGCTGTTTTTT
few	-	TRBV10-3	TRBJ1-1	CAISESMGLNTEAFF	TGTGCCATCAGTGAGTCAATGGGTCTGAACACTGAAGCTTTCTTT
few	TRBD1	TRBV9	TRBJ2-7	CASSWEPGQGVYEQYF	TGTGCCAGCAGCTGGGAACCGGGACAGGGCGTCTACGAGCAGTACTTC
-	-	TRBV29-1	TRBJ2-3	CSVDQWDTQYF	TGCAGCGTTGACCAGTGGGATACGCAGTATTTT
-	TRBD1	TRBV12-3/TRBV12-4	TRBJ1-1	CASSSSPGTGSEAFF	TGTGCCAGCAGTTCTAGTCCCGGGACAGGGTCTGAAGCTTTCTTT
-	-	TRBV20-1	TRBJ2-1	CSARGYPLYNEQFF	TGCAGTGCTAGAGGTTACCCATTGTACAATGAGCAGTTCTTC
few	-	TRBV30	TRBJ2-1	CAWSVEREQFF	TGTGCCTGGAGTGTAGAGCGGGAGCAGTTCTTC
few	TRBD1	TRBV5-1	TRBJ2-5	CASSGGDRAQETQYF	TGCGCCAGCAGCGGGGGCGACAGGGCTCAAGAGACCCAGTACTTC
-	-	TRBV5-5	TRBJ2-1	CASSLGQATSYNEKFF	TGTGCCAGCAGCTTGGGACAGGCCACTTCCTACAATGAGAAGTTCTTC
-	-	TRBV4-2	TRBJ1-2	CASSQDPIDGSPYGYTF	TGTGCCAGCAGCCAAGATCCCATTGACGGATCCCCCTATGGCTACACCTTC
-	-	TRBV27	TRBJ1-6	CASQDGGRSPLHF	TGTGCCAGCCAGGACGGGGGGCGGTCACCCCTCCACTTT
few	-	TRBV20-1	TRBJ2-1	CSANDRSSYNEQFF	TGCAGTGCTAACGACAGAAGCTCCTACAATGAGCAGTTCTTC
-	-	TRBV4-1	TRBJ1-5	CASSQPGSNQPQHF	TGCGCCAGCAGCCAACCGGGGTCCAATCAGCCCCAGCATTTT
few	TRBD1	TRBV15	TRBJ2-6	CATSRTSYRDSPHTGANVLTF	TGTGCCACCAGCAGAACCTCCTACAGGGACAGTCCCCATACTGGGGCCAACGTCCTGACTTTC
few	-	TRBV6-1	TRBJ2-5	CASSLGPARETQYF	TGTGCCAGCAGTCTGGGACCAGCACGTGAGACCCAGTACTTC
-	TRBD2	TRBV2	TRBJ2-4	CASSAGTGGKNIQYF	TGTGCCAGCAGTGCCGGGACGGGAGGGAAAAACATTCAGTACTTC
few	TRBD2	TRBV6-1	TRBJ2-5	CASRTRTSGFQETQYF	TGTGCCAGCAGGACTAGGACTAGCGGATTTCAAGAGACCCAGTACTTC
-	-	TRBV27	TRBJ2-1	CASSWSQGDEQFF	TGTGCCAGCAGTTGGTCGCAGGGCGATGAGCAGTTCTTC
many	-	TRBV20-1	TRBJ2-1	CSASRDSYNEQFF	TGCAGTGCTAGCCGGGATTCCTACAATGAGCAGTTCTTC
once	TRBD2	TRBV7-2	TRBJ2-1	CASSPLAGGVCGEQFF	TGTGCCAGCAGCCCCTTAGCGGGAGGAGTATGTGGTGAGCAGTTCTTC
-	-	TRBV2	TRBJ1-2	CASGETDYGYTF	TGTGCCAGCGGAGAGACGGATTATGGCTACACCTTC
-	-	TRBV5-1	TRBJ2-7	CASSSHGSQCYEQYF	TGCGCCAGCAGCTCGCACGGGAGTCAGTGCTACGAGCAGTACTTC
few	TRBD2	TRBV18	TRBJ2-7	CASSPPRTSGDREQYF	TGTGCCAGCTCACCACCGAGGACTAGCGGGGATCGCGAGCAGTACTTC
-	-	TRBV20-1	TRBJ1-2	CSARVGERNYYGYTF	TGCAGTGCTAGAGTTGGAGAGCGAAACTACTATGGCTACACCTTC
few	-	TRBV27	TRBJ1-2	CAITPPGRTTANYGYTF	TGTGCCATAACGCCCCCGGGACGGACTACTGCTAACTATGGCTACACCTTC
-	TRBD2	TRBV28	TRBJ2-5	CASSLNFGSGSAQYQETQYF	TGTGCCAGCAGTTTGAATTTTGGTAGCGGGAGTGCGCAGTACCAAGAGACCCAGTACTTC
-	TRBD2	TRBV9	TRBJ2-6	CASSRREGASGANVLTF	TGTGCCAGCAGTCGGCGGGAGGGGGCCTCTGGGGCCAACGTCCTGACTTTC
-	-	TRBV20-1	TRBJ2-2	CSARSLREGAGELFF	TGCAGTGCTAGGTCCTTGAGGGAGGGGGCCGGGGAGCTGTTTTTT
few	TRBD1	TRBV20-1	TRBJ1-2	CSAIITGDNYGYTF	TGCAGTGCTATAATTACAGGGGATAACTATGGCTACACCTTC
-	-	TRBV18	TRBJ2-3	CASSPPSLQAQYF	TGTGCCAGCTCACCACCGAGTCTACAGGCGCAGTATTTT
-	-	TRBV18	TRBJ2-1	CASSPIEGPYNEQFF	TGTGCCAGCTCACCAATTGAGGGGCCCTACAATGAGCAGTTCTTC
-	-	TRBV20-1	TRBJ1-2	CSAREGGGLGYTF	TGCAGTGCCCGCGAGGGGGGCGGCTTAGGCTACACCTTC
-	TRBD1	TRBV5-1	TRBJ1-1	CASSLAFAGTGESATEAFF	TGCGCCAGCAGCTTGGCCTTCGCCGGGACAGGGGAGAGCGCCACTGAAGCTTTCTTT
once	-	TRBV7-9	TRBJ2-1	CASSLGTDYEQFF	TGTGCCAGCAGCTTAGGGACAGACTACGAGCAGTTCTTC
few	-	TRBV20-1	TRBJ2-6	CSAVGDSGANVLTF	TGCAGTGCTGTGGGGGACTCTGGGGCCAACGTCCTGACTTTC